A single sample gave rise to the 22 T cell receptor beta chains below, sequenced in a study of response to subunit inactivated influenza vaccine. One entry per CDR3 protein results from TCRdb running MiXCR on the RT-PCR reads. Here the sample spans around 790,000 distinct CDR3 sequences, around 20% being singletons. The starting material was PBMCs from blood, obtained 4 to 6 days after vaccination. These receptors came from a man in his forties or fifties who received an inactivated influenza vaccine.

The genes are TRBV20-1 and TRBJ2-5; D might be TRBD2 (7 bases). V dropped 8 bases and J dropped 5 bases, with 21 bases sitting between them. The germline gives CDR1 DFQATT, CDR2 SNEGSKA (reference sequence). The CDR3 is 14 residues long. The chain's CDR3 is CSPGRGSGGETQYF. The CDR3 coding sequence is TGCAGTCCTGGGAGGGGGTCAGGCGGCGAGACCCAGTACTTC.

The J gene is TRBJ1-1, the V gene TRBV7-2; 7 bases fit TRBD1. Trimming at V came to 6 bases and at J to 6 bases, leaving 7 bases not matched to a gene. The germline gives CDR1 SGHTA, CDR2 FQGNSA. The CDR3 runs to 13 residues. The CDR3 is CASRLTGRPEAFF. DNA for the CDR3: TGTGCCAGCAGATTGACAGGGAGGCCTGAAGCTTTCTTT.

V and J are TRBV16 and TRBJ1-5, with 9 bases aligning to TRBD1. Germline V CDR1 and CDR2: KGHSY, FQNENV. The CDR3 covers 15 residues. V shed 3 bases and J 7 bases; nucleotides not matched to a gene: 7. The CDR3 nucleotides are TGTGCCAGCAGCCAGGGACAGGGAGTGGGGCAGCCCCAGCATTTT. Translating gives CASSQGQGVGQPQHF.

This clonotype was counted between two and nine times. The chain joins TRBV20-1 to TRBJ2-3, with D perhaps matching TRBD2 (5 bases). Trimming removed 0 bases from V and 4 bases from J, with 14 bases in between. Germline V lookup: CDR1 DFQATT, CDR2 SNEGSKA (reference sequence). This CDR3 spans 15 amino acids. The CDR3 loop reads CSARDQERRPDTQYF. CDR3 in DNA: TGCAGTGCTAGAGATCAAGAGCGGAGGCCAGATACGCAGTATTTT.

This clonotype was picked up many times. The chain carries TRBV28 and TRBJ2-3; TRBD2 is a possible D gene (5 bases). The germline CDR1 and CDR2 sequences are MDHEN and SYDVKM. CDR3 length: 14 amino acids. V shed 7 bases and J shed 2 bases, with 13 bases lying between them. Here the CDR3 reads CASTRTRNTDTQYF. The CDR3 DNA follows: TGTGCCAGCACCCGGACTCGCAACACAGATACGCAGTATTTT.

This clonotype was seen only a few times. V usage is TRBV11-3 and J usage is TRBJ2-1; D is uncertain. The ends were cut back, 1 base at V and 2 bases at J, with 9 bases in the middle. Looked up from germline, CDR1 is SGHNT and CDR2 is YENEEA. This CDR3 contains 15 residues. As DNA, the CDR3 is TGTGCCAGCAGCTTAGGGCCTGGCCCCTACAATGAGCAGTTCTTC. Translated: CASSLGPGPYNEQFF.

Only a few counts were recorded for this clonotype. The V call is TRBV5-8, the J call TRBJ2-7, with D tentatively TRBD1 or TRBD2 (5 bases each). V lost 2 bases, J lost 3 bases, and 12 bases lay in between. Germline V CDR1 and CDR2: SGHTS, YDEGEE. The CDR3 runs 14 residues. DNA for the CDR3: TGTGCCAGCAGCTTTGGGGGATCCGTCTACGAGCAGTACTTC. Its protein product is CASSFGGSVYEQYF.

The rearrangement joins TRBV5-1 to TRBJ1-2; 9 bases are a match to TRBD1. Germline-derived CDR1 and CDR2 are SGHRS and YFSETQ. The CDR3 is 15 amino acids. V lost 4 bases to trimming and J lost 6 bases; unmatched junction nucleotides: 10. This CDR3 reads CASSQLQGADDGYTF. The CDR3 nucleotides read TGCGCCAGCAGCCAGTTACAGGGGGCTGACGATGGCTACACCTTC.

This clonotype came up a few times. V usage is TRBV7-2 and J usage is TRBJ1-3, with D possibly TRBD1 on 5 matching bases. Deletions cut 6 bases from V and 0 bases from J, with 9 bases between. The CDR3 covers 14 residues. Germline V gene sequence: CDR1 SGHTA, CDR2 FQGNSA. CDR3 in DNA: TGTGCCAGCAGTTACAGGAGCTCTGGAAACACCATATATTTT. Translation: CASSYRSSGNTIYF.

The chain is built from TRBV4-3 and TRBJ2-3, with D perhaps assigned TRBD1 or TRBD2 (5 bases each). V dropped 2 bases and J dropped 4 bases, with 10 bases sitting between them. Looked up from germline, CDR1 is LGHNA and CDR2 is YSLEER. The CDR3 loop spans 14 amino acids. The chain's CDR3 is CASSQFRGPDTQYF. CDR3 nucleotide sequence: TGCGCCAGCAGCCAATTTAGGGGACCAGATACGCAGTATTTT.

The rearrangement uses TRBV7-2 and TRBJ1-2; 9 bases are a match to TRBD1. V was pared by 7 bases and J by 6 bases, with 9 bases of the junction left unmatched. The CDR3 runs to 14 residues. Per the germline V gene, CDR1 is SGHTA and CDR2 is FQGNSA. The CDR3 region has the DNA TGTGCCAGCACCCTGACAGGGGGGAATGATGGCTACACCTTC. Its protein product is CASTLTGGNDGYTF.

The chain joins TRBV5-1 to TRBJ1-1; D is uncertain. Trimming took 7 bases from V and 5 from J, leaving 18 bases between them. The CDR3 length is 14 residues. Germline values: CDR1 SGHRS, CDR2 YFSETQ. The CDR3 loop is CASATGGSLTEAFF. CDR3 nucleotide sequence: TGCGCCAGCGCCACCGGCGGGTCGTTGACTGAAGCTTTCTTT. Based on the CDR3 plus reference TRBV5-1 and TRBJ1-1, the full variable domain is KAGVTQTPRYLIKTRGQQVTLSCSPISGHRSVSWYQQTPGQGLQFLFEYFSETQRNKGNFPGRFSGRQFSNSRSEMNVSTLELGDSALYLCASATGGSLTEAFFGQGTRLTVV.

This clonotype appeared a few times. The V call is TRBV7-2, the J call TRBJ2-3, with TRBD2 matching over 12 bases. J gave up 8 bases and V 5 bases, and 14 bases lay outside the gene matches. In germline, CDR1 is SGHTA, CDR2 FQGNSA. The CDR3 length is 17 residues. CDR3 loop: CASSPTHLAGGPITQYF. The CDR3 nucleotides read TGTGCCAGCAGCCCCACCCACCTAGCGGGGGGGCCGATTACGCAGTATTTT.

This clonotype is a singleton in its sample. This rearrangement joins TRBV12-3 or TRBV12-4 to TRBJ2-3; 11 nucleotides line up with TRBD2. The V segment lost 5 bases and the J segment 6 bases; nucleotides outside the gene matches: 7. The CDR3 length is 15 residues. In DNA, the CDR3 is TGTGCCAGCAGTCCACTGGGACTAGCGGCGGATACGCAGTATTTT. Its protein product is CASSPLGLAADTQYF.

The rearrangement links TRBV5-1 to TRBJ2-7, with D perhaps TRBD1 (6 bases). The germline V gene has CDR1 SGHRS and CDR2 YFSETQ. The CDR3 spans 15 residues. V was cut by 0 bases and J by 7 bases, with 17 bases left in between. The CDR3 DNA reads as TGCGCCAGCAGCTTGGATACAGGGAACGGCGGGGAGCAGTACTTC. Its translation: CASSLDTGNGGEQYF.

In this sample, this clonotype turned up many times. The V gene is TRBV27, the J gene TRBJ1-1; D is unclear. From germline, CDR1 is MNHEY and CDR2 SMNVEV (reference sequence). The germline V and J ends were trimmed by 6 bases and 5 bases, with 16 bases remaining between them. The CDR3 runs 14 residues. The CDR3 is CASSPNPSFTEAFF. In DNA form, the CDR3 reads TGTGCCAGCAGCCCAAACCCCAGTTTTACTGAAGCTTTCTTT.

This clonotype was counted ten times or more. This chain links TRBV4-3 with TRBJ2-7; TRBD2 matches at 7 bases. The V and J ends lost 0 bases and 4 bases, in that order; junction bases with no gene match: 6. There are 15 residues in the CDR3. CDR1 LGHNA and CDR2 YSLEER come from the germline V gene. This CDR3 is CASSQDHWGGYEQYF. The CDR3 DNA is TGCGCCAGCAGCCAAGATCACTGGGGGGGGTACGAGCAGTACTTC.

This clonotype was seen many times. V is TRBV7-9 and J is TRBJ2-1; 14 nucleotides match TRBD2. CDR1 SEHNR and CDR2 FQNEAQ come from the germline V gene (reference sequence). The V gene end was trimmed by 4 bases and the J gene end by 8 bases; junction bases not matched to a gene: 4. The CDR3 runs 15 residues. The CDR3 region has the DNA TGTGCCAGCAGCTCGACTAGCGGGAGGGCCGATGAGCAGTTCTTC. Amino acids: CASSSTSGRADEQFF.

This clonotype was detected a few times. The chain is built from TRBV6-5 and TRBJ2-3; 12 bases match TRBD2. CDR1 and CDR2 (germline): MNHEY, SVGAGI. CDR3 length: 16 amino acids. With V trimmed by 2 bases and J by 6 bases, 6 bases remained unmatched. The CDR3 loop reads CASSYRPSGRGDTQYF. CDR3 bases: TGTGCCAGCAGTTACCGCCCTAGCGGGAGGGGGGATACGCAGTATTTT.

The rearrangement links TRBV2 to TRBJ2-7, with D unresolved. Germline CDR1 SNHLY, CDR2 FYNNEI. CDR3 size: 12 residues. Between the trimmed V and J ends, which lost 8 bases and 0 bases, there was a span of 8 bases. Here the CDR3 reads CASYKSSYEQYF. For the CDR3, the DNA is TGTGCCAGCTATAAGAGCTCCTACGAGCAGTACTTC.

The gene calls are TRBV5-1 and TRBJ2-5; D is uncertain. The CDR3 has 13 amino acids. Trimming shortened V by 4 bases and J by 4 bases, and 11 bases separated the two germline ends. The germline CDR1 and CDR2 sequences are SGHRS and YFSETQ. CDR3 protein: CASSKENLETQYF. DNA of the CDR3: TGCGCCAGCAGCAAAGAAAACTTAGAGACCCAGTACTTC.

This clonotype was recorded a few times. V usage is TRBV28 and J usage is TRBJ2-1, with TRBD1 as a possible D gene (7 bases). CDR1 MDHEN and CDR2 SYDVKM come from the germline V gene. The CDR3 is made up of 15 amino acids. Trimming left V 3 bases short and J 7 bases short, with 16 bases between. CDR3 region: CASSLLTGAGNEQFF. CDR3 nucleotides: TGTGCCAGCAGTTTGTTAACAGGGGCGGGGAATGAGCAGTTCTTC.